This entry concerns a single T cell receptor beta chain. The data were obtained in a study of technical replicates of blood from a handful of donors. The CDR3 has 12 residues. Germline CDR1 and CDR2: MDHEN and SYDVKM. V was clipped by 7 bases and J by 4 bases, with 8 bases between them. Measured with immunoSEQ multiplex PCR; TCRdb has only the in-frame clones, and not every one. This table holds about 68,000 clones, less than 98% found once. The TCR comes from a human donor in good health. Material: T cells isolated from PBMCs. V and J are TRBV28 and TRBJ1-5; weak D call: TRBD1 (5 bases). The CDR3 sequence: CASNDRNQPQHF. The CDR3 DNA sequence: TGTGCCAGCAACGACAGAAATCAGCCCCAGCATTTT.